Presented here are 15 T cell receptor beta chains from one specimen sequenced in a study of molecular identifiers for immune sequencing clone quantification. TCRdb redid the calling of the PCR reads with MiXCR, one entry per CDR3 protein. In the table there are about 320,000 distinct CDR3 sequences, over 20% of which are singletons. The sequenced sample consisted of naive CD8+ T cells from blood, with Jurkat cell RNA spiked in. Noted subset: FACS-sorted CD8+CD4-CCR7+CD45RA+ naive T cells. Receptor source: a human donor in good health. Some libraries in this study had Jurkat cell RNA spiked in.

Turning to this clonotype: This may be a read error: a much more frequent sequence differs by one nucleotide. V and J are TRBV13 and TRBJ2-7; weak D call: TRBD1 (6 bases). The CDR3 sequence is 13 residues long. Per the germline V gene, CDR1 is PRHDT and CDR2 is FYEKMQ (reference sequence). CDR3 nucleotide sequence: TGTGCCGGCAGCCAACAGGGCCCGGGGGAGCAGTACTTC. It encodes CAGSQQGPGEQYF.

Ten or more counts support this clonotype. The chain is built from TRBV18 and TRBJ1-1; weak D call: TRBD1 (5 bases). Germline V gene sequence: CDR1 KGHSH, CDR2 LQKENI. The CDR3 contains 18 residues. V was cut by 3 bases and J by 3 bases, with 23 bases left in between. The CDR3, as DNA: TGTGCCAGCTCACCCGAGGTACCAGGGCAATTTCGGTACACTGAAGCTTTCTTT. It translates to CASSPEVPGQFRYTEAFF.

Comments on this clonotype: This clone may be a read error of a much larger clone one base away. CDR3 nucleotides: TGTGCCAGCAGCGAAAGGACAGGGCGCCACGAGCAGTACTTC. The encoded protein is CASSERTGRHEQYF. V is TRBV13 and J is TRBJ2-7; 8 nucleotides agree with TRBD1. This CDR3 spans 14 amino acids. Trimming at V came to 5 bases and at J to 5 bases, leaving 8 bases not matched to a gene. Germline values: CDR1 PRHDT, CDR2 FYEKMQ (reference sequence).

In its sample, this clonotype was seen a few times. This rearrangement joins TRBV29-1 to TRBJ1-2, with a weak D call TRBD1 (6 bases). The V end lost 6 bases, the J end lost 3 bases, and 17 bases lay between the germline ends. This CDR3 comprises 14 residues. CDR1 is SQVTM and CDR2 is ANQGSEA in the germline V gene. The CDR3 DNA sequence: TGCAGCGTCGTGCCACAGGGCACCCACTATGGCTACACCTTC. Encoded protein: CSVVPQGTHYGYTF.

This clonotype was detected only a few times. The chain uses TRBV28 and TRBJ2-3; a possible D gene is TRBD2 (5 bases). Looked up from germline, CDR1 is MDHEN and CDR2 is SYDVKM. V was trimmed by 7 bases and J by 4 bases, leaving 21 bases between them. The CDR3 spans 16 residues. The CDR3: CASTLSSTEAPDTQYF. DNA of the CDR3: TGTGCCAGCACCCTTAGTTCCACGGAGGCCCCAGATACGCAGTATTTT.

This clonotype was seen a single time. One junction end disagrees with the germline gene, perhaps due to a read error. V usage is TRBV27 and J usage is TRBJ2-7; 7 nucleotides line up with TRBD1. This CDR3 contains 16 residues. Per germline, CDR1 MNHEY and CDR2 SMNVEV (reference sequence). CDR3 DNA sequence: TGTGCCGGCAGTTCCGCGACAGGGTACCCGACCTACGAGCAGTACTTC. The encoded protein is CAGSSATGYPTYEQYF.

The J gene is TRBJ2-7, the V gene TRBV7-2; 9 bases fit TRBD2. The germline V gene has CDR1 SGHTA and CDR2 FQGNSA. This CDR3 is built from 16 residues. V was clipped by 5 bases and J by 2 bases; unmatched bases: 10. For the CDR3, the DNA is TGTGCCAGCAGCCCGTTAGCGGGAGTCGATGCCTACGAGCAGTACTTC. Protein sequence: CASSPLAGVDAYEQYF. The full variable domain, its missing parts supplied by reference TRBV7-2 and TRBJ2-7, is GAGVSQSPSNKVTEKGKDVELRCDPISGHTALYWYRQSLGQGLEFLIYFQGNSAPDKSGLPSDRFSAERTGGSVSTLTIQRTQQEDSAVYLCASSPLAGVDAYEQYFGPGTRLTVT.

In its sample, this clonotype was seen a few times. The gene calls are TRBV6-1 and TRBJ2-1, with 9 bases identical to TRBD2. This CDR3 contains 15 residues. The V gene's germline CDR1 is MNHNS and CDR2 SASEGT. Trimming at V came to 3 bases and at J to 8 bases, leaving 8 bases not matched to a gene. CDR3 sequence: CASSDRASGTYEQFF. In DNA, the CDR3 is TGTGCCAGCAGTGATAGGGCTAGCGGGACCTATGAGCAGTTCTTC.

This clonotype appeared many times. V is TRBV5-1 and J is TRBJ2-7; D is undetermined. The germline V and J ends were trimmed by 1 base and 5 bases, with 22 bases remaining between them. The germline gives CDR1 SGHRS, CDR2 YFSETQ. This CDR3 comprises 17 residues. The CDR3: CASSLRSTAEPSNEQYF. The CDR3 nucleotides are TGCGCCAGCAGCTTGCGGTCGACGGCGGAGCCTTCCAACGAGCAGTACTTC.

This clonotype was counted a few times. The J gene is TRBJ1-1, the V gene TRBV27; possible D gene TRBD1, 6 bases. Looked up from germline, CDR1 is MNHEY and CDR2 is SMNVEV (reference sequence). The CDR3 is 14 amino acids. V lost 9 bases and J 1 base, leaving 15 bases between the germline ends. The CDR3 nucleotides read TGTGCCAGTATGATGGGGGGCTCGAACACTGAAGCTTTCTTT. It specifies CASMMGGSNTEAFF.

The chain employs TRBV19 and TRBJ2-7, with a tentative D call TRBD2 (7 bases). This CDR3 contains 15 residues. Germline lookup yields CDR1 LNHDA and CDR2 SQIVND (reference sequence). The V gene lost 6 bases and the J gene lost 2 bases, with 17 bases spanning the gap. The CDR3 DNA is TGTGCCAGTAGCCCCTCGGGGGGCTGGCCCTACGAGCAGTACTTC. Its translation: CASSPSGGWPYEQYF.

Ten or more counts support this clonotype. The chain joins TRBV12-3 or TRBV12-4 to TRBJ2-6, with 8 bases aligning to TRBD2. V gave up 8 bases and J gave up 0 bases; unmatched junction bases: 9. The CDR3 is 17 residues long. CDR3 sequence (DNA): TGTGCCAGCTTTACCGGGGGGGACCCCTCTGGGGCCAACGTCCTGACTTTC. This gives the protein CASFTGGDPSGANVLTF.

This clonotype was recorded a few times. This chain links TRBV19 with TRBJ2-2, with TRBD1 as a possible D gene (5 bases). Between the trimmed V and J ends, which lost 3 bases and 3 bases, there was a span of 11 bases. Germline V gene data show CDR1 as LNHDA and CDR2 as SQIVND (reference sequence). The CDR3 runs 15 residues. The CDR3 bases are TGTGCCAGTAGTATGTTCCAGGGCCACACCGGGGAGCTGTTTTTT. Translating gives CASSMFQGHTGELFF.

CDR3: CASSLSVRGYSNQPQHF. CDR3 coding DNA: TGTGCCAGCAGTTTATCGGTCAGGGGTTATAGCAATCAGCCCCAGCATTTT. The V call is TRBV28, the J call TRBJ1-5, with D tentatively TRBD1 (6 bases). Germline CDR1 reads MDHEN; CDR2 reads SYDVKM. Trimming cost V 1 base and J 0 bases, with 13 bases left between them. The CDR3 loop spans 17 amino acids.

Turning to this clonotype: Sequence at one end of the junction differs from germline and may be a read error. The CDR3 DNA follows: TGTGCCAGCAGCTTAGTGTACGCGGGTTGGGGCACTAAAGCTTTCTTT. Residues: CASSLVYAGWGTKAFF. This chain links TRBV11-2 with TRBJ1-1, with a weak D call TRBD1 (5 bases). The CDR3 has 16 amino acids. CDR1 and CDR2 (germline): SGHAT, FQNNGV. Looking up the rest from reference TRBV11-2 and TRBJ1-1 gives the full variable domain: EAGVAQSPRYKIIEKRQSVAFWCNPISGHATLYWYQQILGQGPKLLIQFQNNGVVDDSQLPKDRFSAERLKGVDSTLKIQPAKLEDSAVYLCASSLVYAGWGTKAFFGQGTRLTVV.